Included here is one TCR beta chain sequence, with context. The CDR3 totals 14 residues. The V and J ends lost 4 bases and 2 bases respectively, with 9 bases between them. The germline V gene encodes CDR1 MNHEY and CDR2 SVGAGI. This sample was taken from a study of blood T cell repertoires in COVID-19. Study summary: COVID-19 samples collected from the United States, Italy and Spain covered acute and convalescent phases. From T cells, B-cell-depleted T cells, or PBMCs came the material, which was cDNA or gDNA.

Under the authors' procedure: Researchers report that nucleated cell counts were estimated from reference gene primer amplification. The assay was immunoSEQ multiplex PCR, and TCRdb's table has in-frame clones only and misses some. V, J and clone size reflect that table, while D and trimming were determined from the DNA. The sample includes about 110,000 clones, less than 75% seen only once; the top ten take 1.8%. This clonotype was sampled from a woman between 35 and 50 years old with acute or convalescent COVID-19. The chain joins TRBV6-5 to TRBJ1-5, with D tentatively TRBD1 (6 bases). The sequencing input was peripheral blood. CDR3 amino acids: CASSSDRRNQPQHF. The CDR3 nucleotides read TGTGCCAGCAGTTCGGACAGACGCAATCAGCCCCAGCATTTT.